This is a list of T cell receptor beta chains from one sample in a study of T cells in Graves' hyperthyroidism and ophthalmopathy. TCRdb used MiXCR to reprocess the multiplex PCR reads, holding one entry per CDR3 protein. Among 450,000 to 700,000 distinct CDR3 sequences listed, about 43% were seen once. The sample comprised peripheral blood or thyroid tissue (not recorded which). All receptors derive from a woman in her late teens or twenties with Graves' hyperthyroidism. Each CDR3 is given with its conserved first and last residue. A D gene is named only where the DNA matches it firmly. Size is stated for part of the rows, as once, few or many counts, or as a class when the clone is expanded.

TGCAGCGTTAGGGCAGGGGATGGGGAGACCCAGTACTTC CSVRAGDGETQYF TRBV29-1 many TRBJ2-5 -
TGTGCCTGCAATCCGGGACAGACTTACTCTGGGGCCAACGTCCTGACTTTC CACNPGQTYSGANVLTF TRBV7-9 - TRBJ2-6 TRBD1
TGTGCCAGCAGCTTAGAAGCCGGGGGTGAGCAGTTCTTC CASSLEAGGEQFF TRBV7-2 few TRBJ2-1 -
TGTGCCACCAGTGACCCGTCGACAGGGTCCAATGAGCAGTACTTC CATSDPSTGSNEQYF TRBV24-1 - TRBJ2-7 TRBD1
TGTGCCAGCAGCTTGGAAGGGACAGCGTCCTACGAGCAGTACTTC CASSLEGTASYEQYF TRBV5-6 - TRBJ2-7 TRBD1
TGTGCCAGCACGAGCAGTAGCGGGACGAACACTAACTATGGCTACACCTTC CASTSSSGTNTNYGYTF TRBV7-9 - TRBJ1-2 -
TGCGCCAGCAGGCGATCGATCGGGCAAACAGGGGGCGGCTATGGCTACACCTTC CASRRSIGQTGGGYGYTF TRBV4-1 many TRBJ1-2 TRBD1
TGTACTATCAGTGAGTCGGAGGGGCGTAGCAATCAGCCCCAGCATTTT CTISESEGRSNQPQHF TRBV10-3 - TRBJ1-5 -
TGTGCCAGCAGCTTGGGGTTTAGCGTGGAGACCCAGTACTTC CASSLGFSVETQYF TRBV7-9 - TRBJ2-5 -
TGCAGTGCGCCGGAGGGGGGGAACTACGAGCAGTACTTC CSAPEGGNYEQYF TRBV20-1 - TRBJ2-7 -
TGTGCCAGCAGCCCTAGCCCCACAGGGCCAAATTCACCCCTCCACTTT CASSPSPTGPNSPLHF TRBV7-9 many TRBJ1-6 -
TGTGCCAGCAGCTTAGCTGTAGCCGGCGGGGCGTACGAGCAGTACTTC CASSLAVAGGAYEQYF TRBV7-8 many TRBJ2-7 -
TGTGCCAGCAGCATGACCGGGACAGGGGTTTCGGGTAATGAAAAACTGTTTTTT CASSMTGTGVSGNEKLFF TRBV13 many TRBJ1-4 TRBD1
TGCGCCAGCAGCCAACCTTTGGAGTCAGGGAGGAACTATGGCTACACCTTC CASSQPLESGRNYGYTF TRBV4-1 many TRBJ1-2 -
TGTGCCAGCAGCTCTTCTAGCGGGATGAATGTCTTGCAGTACTTC CASSSSSGMNVLQYF TRBV7-2 few TRBJ2-7 TRBD2
TGTGCCAGCAGTAATACGGGGGACTACAATGAGCAGTTCTTC CASSNTGDYNEQFF TRBV2 few TRBJ2-1 -
TGCAGCGCCCGCGGGGACTATGGCTACACCTTC CSARGDYGYTF TRBV20-1 - TRBJ1-2 -
TGTGCCAGCAGCCTTATATCGGGCAGGGGAAAGTCACCCCTCCACTTT CASSLISGRGKSPLHF TRBV27 many TRBJ1-6 -
TGCGCCAGCAGTGTGACAAAGGGAGAGACCCAGTACTTC CASSVTKGETQYF TRBV4-1 many TRBJ2-5 -
TGTGCCAGCAGCCAAGTTGACTATGGCTACACCTTC CASSQVDYGYTF TRBV4-2 - TRBJ1-2 -
TGTGCCACCAGTGAGTATGGGACACGCCAGCCCCAGCATTTT CATSEYGTRQPQHF TRBV24-1 - TRBJ1-5 -
TGTGCCAGCAGCCTACACGGGCAGGGAAAGACCCAGCATTTT CASSLHGQGKTQHF TRBV7-2 - TRBJ1-5 -
TGTGCTAGTGGTTTGGGACAGGGGTCGGACGAGCAGTACTTC CASGLGQGSDEQYF TRBV12-5 - TRBJ2-7 TRBD1
TGCAGCGGTGCTAGCGCCAGCTCCTACGAGCAGTACTTC CSGASASSYEQYF TRBV29-1 once TRBJ2-7 -
TGTGCCAGCAGCCGTCAGGTCAACAATGAAAAACTGTTTTTT CASSRQVNNEKLFF TRBV7-3 once TRBJ1-4 -
TGTGCCAGCAGCTTAACAGCCACTAGCGGTTTCACAGATACGCAGTATTTT CASSLTATSGFTDTQYF TRBV7-3 few TRBJ2-3 TRBD2
TGTGCCAGCAGTCCGCCTGTCGGGTACGAGCAGTACTTC CASSPPVGYEQYF TRBV6-5 many TRBJ2-7 -
TGCAGTGCTCCCGGGAATGAAAAACTGTTTTTT CSAPGNEKLFF TRBV20-1 - TRBJ1-4 -
TGTGCCAGCAGCCAAGTTCCGGAGGGCTATGGCTACACCTTC CASSQVPEGYGYTF TRBV3-1 - TRBJ1-2 -
TGTGCCAGCAGCTATGACAGGGGTTTGTACGAGCAGTACTTC CASSYDRGLYEQYF TRBV7-2 many TRBJ2-7 TRBD1
TGCGCCAGCAGCTTCGAGGGGGATGTTGAAGCTTTCTTT CASSFEGDVEAFF TRBV5-1 many TRBJ1-1 -
TGTGCCACCAGCAGGGAAGACTTTAGCGGGGAGCTGTTTTTT CATSREDFSGELFF TRBV15 - TRBJ2-2 -
TGTGCCAGCAGTTCAGGGACAGTCAACACCTTC CASSSGTVNTF TRBV12-3/TRBV12-4 many TRBJ1-2 TRBD1
TGTGCCAGCAGCCTGACGCTAGCGGGTAAGGAGACCCAGTACTTC CASSLTLAGKETQYF TRBV12-3/TRBV12-4 - TRBJ2-5 TRBD2
TGTGCCAGCAGCTTAGGGTTATGGGAGCAGTTCTTC CASSLGLWEQFF TRBV11-2 few TRBJ2-1 -
TGTGCCAGCAGCTCCGGGACAGGGAGTCTTCAGCCCCAGCATTTT CASSSGTGSLQPQHF TRBV5-5 few TRBJ1-5 TRBD1
TGTGCCACCAGAGGACTAGCGGCATTACAAGAGACCCAGTACTTC CATRGLAALQETQYF TRBV24-1 - TRBJ2-5 TRBD2
TGCAGTGCAAGGACAGGGGGCGCGAAGACTGAAGCTTTCTTT CSARTGGAKTEAFF TRBV20-1 many TRBJ1-1 TRBD1
TGTGCCAGCTCAAATACAGGGGGCAATCAGCCCCAGCATTTT CASSNTGGNQPQHF TRBV18 few TRBJ1-5 TRBD1
TGTGCCAGCAACTTAGATGAGGGGTTGGGGCCCCAGCATTTT CASNLDEGLGPQHF TRBV7-6 few TRBJ1-5 -
TGTGCCAGCAGCTTGTGGGTGCGTCCAGGGCAGCCCCAGCATTTT CASSLWVRPGQPQHF TRBV5-5 - TRBJ1-5 -
TGTGCCAGCATTCCCACCACAGGGCGGAAAGATGGCTACACCTTC CASIPTTGRKDGYTF TRBV6-2/TRBV6-3 many TRBJ1-2 -
TGTGCCAGCAGTTTCCCAGGGGGTGGCTGCACCTTC CASSFPGGGCTF TRBV12-3/TRBV12-4 - TRBJ1-2 TRBD1
TGTGCCAGCAGTTACCGGGACGAACTCGAAGCTTTCTTT CASSYRDELEAFF TRBV6-5 - TRBJ1-1 -
TGCAGTGCTAGTCCGGGACTAGCGGGGTCCTACGAGCAGTACTTC CSASPGLAGSYEQYF TRBV20-1 - TRBJ2-7 TRBD2
TGCAGACGGGACAGGTCGCCCTACGAGCAGTACTTC CRRDRSPYEQYF TRBV29-1 few TRBJ2-7 TRBD1
TGTGCCAGCAGCTATGGTAGCGGGAGCACAGATACGCAGTATTTT CASSYGSGSTDTQYF TRBV7-3 few TRBJ2-3 TRBD2
TGTGCCAGCAGACCTTTTGCGAGCTCCTATAATTCACCCCTCCACTTT CASRPFASSYNSPLHF TRBV6-5 - TRBJ1-6 -
TGCAGTGCTAGGTACAATGAGCAGTTCTTC CSARYNEQFF TRBV20-1 - TRBJ2-1 -
TGCAGTGCTAGAGGCAGGGCGAACACAGATACGCAGTATTTT CSARGRANTDTQYF TRBV20-1 few TRBJ2-3 -